One sample yielded the 26 T cell receptor beta chains listed below, sequenced in a study of regulatory T cells in long-lasting Graves disease. Arm-PCR of CDR3 regions and iRepertoire HTBI primers were used to build TCR beta libraries. TCRdb re-derived calls from the multiplex PCR reads in MiXCR, one entry per CDR3 protein. Of roughly 450,000 distinct CDR3 sequences in the sample, about 20% were seen once. Time point in this sample: persistent/refractory GD, antithyroid drugs over 5 years with positive TRAb. RNA from PBMCs was the source of the TCR library. The material was peripheral blood mononuclear cells (PBMCs), obtained when the disease was refractory, from a patient treated with antithyroid drugs. These receptors came from a female donor with Graves disease.

This clonotype was counted a few times. The V call is TRBV5-5, the J call TRBJ1-1; D gene uncertain. Trimming cost V 0 bases and J 1 base, with 10 bases left between them. The CDR3 consists of 15 residues. Germline V gene sequence: CDR1 SGHKS, CDR2 YYEKEE (reference sequence). In DNA, the CDR3 is TGTGCCAGCAGCTTGGCCTTAGTAGAGAACACTGAAGCTTTCTTT. Protein: CASSLALVENTEAFF.

The rearrangement links TRBV6-4 to TRBJ2-7; D is possibly TRBD1 (5 bases). V was trimmed by 6 bases and J by 6 bases, leaving 9 bases between them. This CDR3 is 11 amino acids long. The V gene's germline CDR1 is MRHNA and CDR2 SNTAGT. The CDR3 DNA reads as TGTGCCAGCAGGGTCAGGGTCGAGCAGTACTTC. Translating it yields CASRVRVEQYF.

The rearrangement uses TRBV6-1 and TRBJ1-1; 8 bases agree with TRBD1. Germline V gene sequence: CDR1 MNHNS, CDR2 SASEGT. Trimming at V came to 6 bases and at J to 0 bases, leaving 9 bases not matched to a gene. The CDR3 has 16 residues. The DNA for the CDR3 is TGTGCCAGCAGAAGGGGGGACAGGATGATGAACACTGAAGCTTTCTTT. Protein: CASRRGDRMMNTEAFF.

The gene calls are TRBV5-5 and TRBJ2-7, with 11 bases lining up with TRBD1. V was pared by 4 bases and J by 1 base, with 7 bases of the junction left unmatched. CDR1 SGHKS and CDR2 YYEKEE come from the germline V gene (reference sequence). CDR3 length equals 16 residues. The CDR3 region has the DNA TGTGCCAGCAGCACCAGGGGGACAGGGGGTTCCTACGAGCAGTACTTC. Its protein is CASSTRGTGGSYEQYF.

This clonotype was seen only a few times. The chain links TRBV6-2 or TRBV6-3 to TRBJ1-4, with D perhaps TRBD1 (6 bases). CDR1 and CDR2 from the germline V gene are MNHEY and SVGEGT. Between the trimmed V and J ends, which lost 2 bases and 8 bases, there was a span of 15 bases. This CDR3 contains 15 residues. CDR3 in DNA: TGTGCCAGCAGTTACGAGGGGGGGCCAAGGGAAAAACTGTTTTTT. This sequence encodes CASSYEGGPREKLFF.

This clonotype has ten or more counts. V and J are TRBV6-1 and TRBJ1-2; 8 bases match TRBD1. The germline CDR1 and CDR2 sequences are MNHNS and SASEGT. Losses at the gene ends were 5 bases for V and 3 bases for J; bases not matched to a gene: 5. The CDR3 is 14 amino acids. The CDR3 region is CASSRQGPYYGYTF. The CDR3 nucleotides are TGTGCCAGCAGTCGACAGGGGCCCTACTATGGCTACACCTTC.

This clonotype was detected ten times or more. The gene calls are TRBV13 and TRBJ1-4, with D unresolved. The CDR3 totals 14 residues. V was trimmed by 2 bases and J by 4 bases, leaving 8 bases between them. Germline V lookup: CDR1 PRHDT, CDR2 FYEKMQ (reference sequence). The CDR3 region is CASSLSRVNEKLFF. The CDR3 region has the DNA TGTGCCAGCAGCTTAAGCCGGGTTAATGAAAAACTGTTTTTT.

The genes are TRBV28 and TRBJ1-1; TRBD1 matches 7 bases. V shed 10 bases and J 6 bases; nucleotides not matched to a gene: 14. The CDR3 runs 14 residues. Germline CDR1 MDHEN, CDR2 SYDVKM. This chain's CDR3 is CATGSVAGGPEAFF. CDR3 coding DNA: TGTGCCACCGGGTCTGTGGCAGGGGGGCCTGAAGCTTTCTTT.

This clonotype was recorded many times. The J gene is TRBJ2-7, the V gene TRBV6-1; TRBD1 is a possible D gene (6 bases). Trimming removed 7 bases at V and 2 bases at J, with 15 bases between. CDR3 size: 14 residues. Germline V CDR1 and CDR2: MNHNS, SASEGT. The CDR3 DNA sequence: TGTGCCAGCACCCCCGGACAGATTCCCTACGAGCAGTACTTC. Translated, it gives CASTPGQIPYEQYF.

There are many counts of this clonotype. The chain joins TRBV3-1 to TRBJ1-4, with D perhaps TRBD1 (5 bases). Trimming stripped 2 bases from V and 8 bases from J, with 12 bases between. From germline, CDR1 is LGHDT and CDR2 YNNKEL (reference sequence). The CDR3 is 14 amino acids. The CDR3 nucleotides are TGTGCCAGCAGCCAACGAGGGGCTGGAGAAAAACTGTTTTTT. Translating it yields CASSQRGAGEKLFF. Using reference TRBV3-1 and TRBJ1-4 for the parts outside the CDR3, the full variable domain is DTAVSQTPKYLVTQMGNDKSIKCEQNLGHDTMYWYKQDSKKFLKIMFSYNNKELIINETVPNRFSPKSPDKAHLNLHINSLELGDSAVYFCASSQRGAGEKLFFGSGTQLSVL.

This clonotype was seen more than once but under ten times. This chain uses TRBV3-1 with TRBJ1-5; D gene unclear. V was cut by 1 base and J by 3 bases, with 10 bases left in between. The germline CDR1 and CDR2 sequences are LGHDT and YNNKEL (reference sequence). CDR3 size: 15 residues. CDR3 sequence reads: CASSQGFQVNQPQHF. The CDR3 nucleotides read TGTGCCAGCAGCCAAGGGTTCCAGGTCAATCAGCCCCAGCATTTT.

In this sample, this clonotype turned up once. V is TRBV5-1 and J is TRBJ1-1, with D unresolved. V dropped 7 bases and J dropped 1 base, with 11 bases sitting between them. CDR1 and CDR2 from the germline V gene are SGHRS and YFSETQ. This CDR3 comprises 13 residues. The CDR3 DNA sequence: TGCGCCAGCGCCGTAGGCCGGAACACTGAAGCTTTCTTT. This gives the protein CASAVGRNTEAFF.

This clonotype was found many times. This sequence joins TRBV27 and TRBJ1-1, with unresolved D. CDR3 size: 13 residues. V lost 8 bases to trimming and J lost 1 base, with 11 bases between them. Germline V gives CDR1 MNHEY, CDR2 SMNVEV (reference sequence). The CDR3 bases are TGTGCCAGCCGTGCGCAAAGGAACACTGAAGCTTTCTTT. Translating gives CASRAQRNTEAFF.

The gene calls are TRBV2 and TRBJ2-5, with 9 bases fitting TRBD2. This CDR3 spans 15 amino acids. V lost 4 bases to trimming and J lost 11 bases; unmatched junction nucleotides: 14. Per germline, CDR1 SNHLY and CDR2 FYNNEI. CDR3 nucleotides: TGTGCCAGCAGTGTGGGCGGGAGGGCAGTTGGTGAGCAGTACTTC. It specifies CASSVGGRAVGEQYF.

V usage is TRBV7-9 and J usage is TRBJ1-5, with 9 nucleotides matching TRBD1. The germline V gene has CDR1 SEHNR and CDR2 FQNEAQ (reference sequence). The CDR3 contains 18 residues. The V gene end was trimmed by 5 bases and the J gene end by 2 bases; junction bases not matched to a gene: 13. The CDR3 loop is CASSITGQGIDGNQPQHF. The CDR3 nucleotides read TGTGCCAGCAGCATAACTGGACAGGGGATTGATGGCAATCAGCCCCAGCATTTT.

This clonotype came up many times. This chain uses TRBV28 with TRBJ1-6; 7 nucleotides align to TRBD1. V trimming: 4 bases; J trimming: 9 bases; junction bases outside the gene matches: 12. Per the germline V gene, CDR1 is MDHEN and CDR2 is SYDVKM. CDR3 length equals 16 residues. CDR3 in DNA: TGTGCCAGCAGTTCCACACAGGGGCCCTTTGGTTCACCCCTCCACTTT. It translates to CASSSTQGPFGSPLHF.

The chain has TRBV4-3 and TRBJ1-1; D call uncertain. The CDR3 has 13 residues. Germline V gene data show CDR1 as LGHNA and CDR2 as YSLEER. The germline V and J ends were trimmed by 0 bases and 2 bases, with 4 bases remaining between them. CDR3 in DNA: TGCGCCAGCAGCCAAGACTATAACACTGAAGCTTTCTTT. Encoded protein: CASSQDYNTEAFF.

The chain carries TRBV13 and TRBJ1-1; perhaps TRBD1 as D (5 bases). V was cut by 5 bases and J by 1 base, with 14 bases left in between. The CDR3 consists of 15 residues. In germline, CDR1 is PRHDT, CDR2 FYEKMQ (reference sequence). The CDR3 protein is CASSPYPGTNTEAFF. The CDR3, as DNA: TGTGCCAGCAGCCCCTACCCCGGGACGAACACTGAAGCTTTCTTT.

The chain couples TRBV5-1 to TRBJ2-2; 8 nucleotides align to TRBD2. The germline gives CDR1 SGHRS, CDR2 YFSETQ. J gave up 0 bases and V 3 bases, and 4 bases lay outside the gene matches. The length of the CDR3 is 16 residues. The CDR3 region is CASSYSGLANTGELFF. In DNA, the CDR3 is TGCGCCAGCAGCTACTCGGGACTAGCGAACACCGGGGAGCTGTTTTTT.

With respect to this clonotype: The DNA is omitted, as the CDR3 cannot be located on it reliably, and the CDR3 follows TCRdb's listing. The chain carries TRBV11-2 and TRBJ1-3. The CDR3 adds up to 13 amino acids, both ends counted. The germline V gene has CDR1 SGHAT and CDR2 FQNNGV. CDR3 residues: CASSFGEGNTIYF.

The table lists this clonotype with many counts. The V call is TRBV28, the J call TRBJ1-1; D not resolved. V lost 8 bases to trimming and J lost 8 bases, with 18 bases between them. The germline V gene has CDR1 MDHEN and CDR2 SYDVKM. The CDR3 length is 13 residues. The CDR3 sequence: CASYSLGVREAFF. CDR3 nucleotides: TGTGCCAGCTACTCGCTGGGTGTTCGCGAAGCTTTCTTT.

This clonotype was detected many times. The J gene is TRBJ1-2, the V gene TRBV12-3 or TRBV12-4; no reliable D call. V gave up 5 bases and J gave up 3 bases, with 10 bases separating them. The CDR3 totals 13 residues. CDR3 bases: TGTGCCAGCAGTCACGACGGATACTATGGCTACACCTTC. Its translation is CASSHDGYYGYTF.

Only a few counts were recorded for this clonotype. A junction end diverges from the germline sequence, so it may reflect a read error. This chain uses TRBV7-9 with TRBJ2-7; TRBD2 is a possible D gene (7 bases). Germline V CDR1 and CDR2: SEHNR, FQNEAQ (reference sequence). The CDR3 covers 15 residues. CDR3 in amino acids: CASSVAGGPAYEQYF. The CDR3 bases are TGTGCCAGCAGCGTAGCCGGGGGGCCCGCCTACGAGCAGTACTTC.

The chain recombines TRBV30 with TRBJ1-2, with 7 positions matching TRBD1. This CDR3 is built from 17 residues. Germline CDR1 reads GTSNPN; CDR2 reads SVGIG (reference sequence). With 2 bases clipped from V and 2 bases from J, the junction kept 14 bases outside the gene matches. CDR3 in amino acids: CAWSQRGRRPQNYGYTF. CDR3 nucleotides: TGTGCCTGGAGTCAAAGGGGGCGCAGGCCCCAAAACTATGGCTACACCTTC.

The sample holds a few counts of this clonotype. This chain joins TRBV30 and TRBJ2-4; D is perhaps TRBD2 (6 bases). CDR3 length equals 14 residues. Looked up from germline, CDR1 is GTSNPN and CDR2 is SVGIG (reference sequence). With 4 bases removed from V and 3 bases from J, the gap between germline ends came to 13 bases. CDR3 bases: TGTGCCTGGAAGGGGAAGGGAGGCAAAAACATTCAGTACTTC. Translation gives CAWKGKGGKNIQYF. The full variable domain, completed using reference TRBV30 and TRBJ2-4, is SQTIHQWPATLVQPVGSPLSLECTVEGTSNPNLYWYRQAAGRGLQLLFYSVGIGQISSEVPQNLSASRPQDRQFILSSKKLLLSDSGFYLCAWKGKGGKNIQYFGAGTRLSVL.

This clonotype was seen at least ten times. CDR3 sequence: CSASWGYSNQPQHF. DNA of the CDR3: TGCAGTGCTAGCTGGGGATACAGCAATCAGCCCCAGCATTTT. V gene TRBV20-1 combines with J gene TRBJ1-5; D uncertain. The V end was cut by 3 bases, the J end by 1 base, with 10 bases between. Germline CDR1 reads DFQATT; CDR2 reads SNEGSKA (reference sequence). The CDR3 spans 14 residues.